This is a list of T cell receptor beta chains from one sample in a study of blood T cell repertoires in COVID-19. The method was immunoSEQ multiplex PCR; TCRdb's version includes in-frame clones alone and lacks a portion of them. This table holds 95,000 to 130,000 clones, approximately 87% found once. Sequences were obtained from peripheral blood. Receptors originate from a man aged 25-45 years with acute or convalescent COVID-19. CDR3s include the opening cysteine and the closing phenylalanine or tryptophan. D genes are given only for firm matches. Expanded clones get a size class; other rows say once, few or many, or leave the size out.

TRBD2,TRBJ2-1,TRBV11-2,NA,CASSPRTSGVHHNEQFF,TGTGCCAGCAGCCCCAGGACTAGCGGGGTCCACCACAATGAGCAGTTCTTC
NA,TRBJ1-6,TRBV7-2,NA,CASSYTSGGHNSPLHF,TGTGCCAGCAGCTATACGAGCGGCGGGCATAATTCACCCCTCCACTTT
TRBD1,TRBJ2-3,TRBV7-2,NA,CASSPGTGWGDTQYF,TGTGCCAGCAGCCCGGGGACAGGGTGGGGGGATACGCAGTATTTT
TRBD1,TRBJ2-3,TRBV7-3,NA,CASSTLTGDDADTQYF,TGTGCCAGCAGCACCCTTACAGGGGATGACGCAGATACGCAGTATTTT
TRBD1,TRBJ1-2,TRBV7-9,NA,CASSFGGQGNNYGYTF,TGTGCCAGCAGCTTCGGAGGACAGGGTAATAACTATGGCTACACCTTC
TRBD1,TRBJ1-2,TRBV6-2/TRBV6-3,NA,CASSYHDRGHYGYTF,TGTGCCAGCAGTTACCATGACAGGGGTCACTATGGCTACACCTTC
NA,TRBJ1-5,TRBV6-2/TRBV6-3,NA,CASSRDNGNRPQHF,TGTGCCAGCAGCCGGGACAACGGCAATAGGCCCCAGCATTTT
NA,TRBJ1-6,TRBV6-5,NA,CASSLRQSSNSPLHF,TGTGCCAGCAGTCTTAGACAAAGCTCAAATTCACCCCTCCACTTT
TRBD1,TRBJ2-1,TRBV10-3,NA,CAIRGTGPGEQFF,TGTGCCATCAGGGGGACAGGGCCCGGTGAGCAGTTCTTC
NA,TRBJ2-7,TRBV21-1,NA,CASSKTGGYRTTYEQYF,TGTGCCAGCAGCAAAACGGGTGGGTACAGGACCACCTACGAGCAGTACTTC
TRBD1,TRBJ1-6,TRBV4-2,NA,CASSQEGQDNSPLHF,TGTGCCAGCAGCCAAGAGGGACAGGATAATTCACCCCTCCACTTT
NA,TRBJ1-2,TRBV19,few,CASSHPGANYGYTF,TGTGCCAGTTCCCACCCGGGGGCTAACTATGGCTACACCTTC
NA,TRBJ2-7,TRBV9,NA,CASSRGPVSYEQYF,TGTGCCAGCAGCCGAGGGCCTGTTTCCTACGAGCAGTACTTC
NA,TRBJ1-1,TRBV29-1,NA,CSVALPMNTEAFF,TGCAGCGTTGCTCTACCCATGAACACTGAAGCTTTCTTT
TRBD1,TRBJ1-5,TRBV5-1,NA,CASSLAGGFNQPQHF,TGCGCCAGCAGCTTGGCAGGGGGCTTCAATCAGCCCCAGCATTTT